The 25 T cell receptor beta chains given below trace back to one sample, sequenced in a study of T cell clonality in common variable immunodeficiency. TCRdb keeps only in-frame clones here, not all; method: immunoSEQ multiplex PCR. The sample offers roughly 79,000 clones and no singletons, the top ten holding approximately 0.8%. Specimen: peripheral blood mononuclear cells. The receptors stem from a person aged 18-70 years in good health.

This clone showed up many times. Sequencing ends 3 residues short of the CDR3 end; the germline J gene provides the rest. The genes are TRBV19 and TRBJ1-2; a weak D match, TRBD1 (6 bases). Trimming took 7 bases from V and 4 from J, leaving 16 bases between them. This CDR3 is built from 14 residues. Per the germline V gene, CDR1 is LNHDA and CDR2 is SQIVND (reference sequence). The sequenced part of the CDR3 DNA is TGTGCCAGTACTCCCTTCCTGGGGGCCTATGGC. This translates into CASTPFLGAYG. Given in full, the CDR3 is CASTPFLGAYGYTF.

The table lists this clone with many counts. The read gets to within 3 residues of the CDR3 end, and the germline J gene fills in the rest. Distinct nucleotide sequences in the sample also encode this CDR3. J is TRBJ2-7 and V is TRBV18; possible D gene TRBD1, 5 bases. Germline V lookup: CDR1 KGHSH, CDR2 LQKENI. The CDR3 spans 16 residues. Trimming left V 3 bases short and J 5 bases short, with 20 bases between. CDR3 amino acids: CASSPPTLLQGNEQYF. The CDR3 DNA, read in part, is TGTGCCAGCTCACCTCCGACACTTCTTCAGGGAAACGAG.

The sample holds many counts of this clone. The read falls 3 residues short of the CDR3 end, and the missing part is taken from the germline J gene. This chain joins TRBV29-1 and TRBJ1-1; perhaps TRBD1 as D (5 bases). Trimming took off 6 bases at V and 3 bases at J, with 17 bases between the two ends. The CDR3 consists of 14 residues. Germline V gene lookup returns CDR1 SQVTM and CDR2 ANQGSEA. The CDR3 bases that were read are TGCAGCGTGGCCCCAGGGAGTTCGGACACTGAA. Amino acid sequence: CSVAPGSSDTE. The whole CDR3 region reads CSVAPGSSDTEAFF.

The sample holds many counts of this clone. The read halts 3 residues ahead of the CDR3 end, with the missing end drawn from the germline J gene. J is TRBJ2-5 and V is TRBV6-2 or TRBV6-3; D remains ambiguous. This CDR3 spans 15 amino acids. Germline assignment: CDR1 MNHEY and CDR2 SVGEGT. V shed 2 bases and J shed 0 bases, with 10 bases lying between them. CDR3 DNA, as far as it was read: TGTGCCAGCAGTTACGACGAACAGTACCAAGAGACC. It encodes CASSYDEQYQET. The full CDR3 reads CASSYDEQYQETQYF.

This clone was counted at least ten times. The CDR3 extends 3 residues past the end of the read, so its final part is completed from the germline J gene. This chain links TRBV12-3 or TRBV12-4 with TRBJ1-1; D remains unclear. V lost 4 bases, J lost 1 base, and 7 bases lay in between. This CDR3 has 13 amino acids. The sequenced part of the CDR3 DNA is TGTGCCAGCAGTTCTTCAGGGAACACTGAA. Translation gives CASSSSGNTE. The full CDR3 reads CASSSSGNTEAFF.

At least ten counts were recorded for this clone. The CDR3 bases that were read are TGTGCCAGCTCACCACGGAGGACAGGCCACTCCTACGAG. This codes for CASSPRRTGHSYE. In full, the CDR3 is CASSPRRTGHSYEQYF. The chain is built from TRBV18 and TRBJ2-7; 7 bases are a match to TRBD1. Sequencing ends 3 residues short of the CDR3 end; the germline J gene provides the rest. The V gene end was trimmed by 1 base and the J gene end by 0 bases; junction bases not matched to a gene: 6. Germline CDR1 KGHSH, CDR2 LQKENI. This CDR3 comprises 16 residues. The whole variable domain, filled in from reference TRBV18 and TRBJ2-7, reads NAGVMQNPRHLVRRRGQEARLRCSPMKGHSHVYWYRQLPEEGLKFMVYLQKENIIDESGMPKERFSAEFPKEGPSILRIQQVVRGDSAAYFCASSPRRTGHSYEQYFGPGTRLTVT.

This clone was observed a few times. The CDR3 here is CASSSWTAYDYTF. The sequenced part of the CDR3 DNA is TGTGCCAGCAGCTCATGGACAGCCTACGAC. The chain is built from TRBV7-9 and TRBJ1-2; D possibly corresponds to TRBD1 (6 bases). The DNA ends 3 residues before the CDR3 does, and the rest of the CDR3 is filled in from the germline J gene. CDR1 SEHNR and CDR2 FQNEAQ come from the germline V gene (reference sequence). This CDR3 comprises 13 residues. The complete variable domain, with remaining parts taken from reference TRBV7-9 and TRBJ1-2, reads DTGVSQNPRHKITKRGQNVTFRCDPISEHNRLYWYRQTLGQGPEFLTYFQNEAQLEKSRLLSDRFSAERPKGSFSTLEIQRTEQGDSAMYLCASSSWTAYDYTFGSGTRLTVV.

This clone was picked up many times. The read is 3 residues too short to cover the CDR3 end, so that end is filled in from the germline J gene. V usage is TRBV20-1 and J usage is TRBJ2-1, with 12 bases identical to TRBD2. Germline CDR1 DFQATT, CDR2 SNEGSKA (reference sequence). Unmatched junction bases numbered 12, after V lost 0 bases and J lost 0 bases. The CDR3 consists of 20 residues. Here the CDR3 reads CSARETSGRPTSSSYNEQFF. The sequenced part of the CDR3 DNA is TGCAGTGCTAGAGAAACTAGCGGGAGGCCGACCTCGAGCTCCTACAATGAG.

This clone came up many times. The CDR3 extends 3 residues past the end of the read, so its final part is completed from the germline J gene. This chain connects TRBV20-1 to TRBJ1-3; no clear D. V was shortened by 6 bases and J by 4 bases, with 16 bases between the two germline ends. Germline values: CDR1 DFQATT, CDR2 SNEGSKA (reference sequence). The length of the CDR3 is 14 residues. The sequenced part of the CDR3 DNA is TGCAGTGCCTGGCGTTACAGAAGCGGAAACACC. As protein: CSAWRYRSGNT. The complete CDR3 reads CSAWRYRSGNTIYF.

This clone was picked up many times. Sequencing ends 3 residues short of the CDR3 end; the germline J gene provides the rest. V is TRBV18 and J is TRBJ2-5; possible D gene TRBD1, 5 bases. CDR3 length: 13 residues. Germline V gene lookup returns CDR1 KGHSH and CDR2 LQKENI. Trimming took 0 bases from V and 5 from J, leaving 7 bases between them. CDR3 DNA, as far as it was read: TGTGCCAGCTCACCACCGGGGCGGGAGACC. It translates to CASSPPGRET. From start to end, the CDR3 is CASSPPGRETQYF.

The table lists this clone with many counts. With the read ending 3 residues before the CDR3 end, the germline J gene is used to fill in that end. The sample holds other DNA sequences that translate to the same CDR3. The chain combines TRBV7-3 with TRBJ2-3; a possible D gene is TRBD2 (6 bases). Trimming took 6 bases from V and 2 from J, leaving 12 bases between them. This CDR3 contains 14 residues. CDR1 is SGHTA, CDR2 FQGTGA, per germline. Partial CDR3 DNA: TGTGCCAGCAGTTTTAGCGGTTCCACAGATACG. As protein: CASSFSGSTDT. The whole CDR3 reads CASSFSGSTDTQYF.

The sample holds many counts of this clone. The sequence runs out 3 residues before the end of the CDR3; the remainder is reconstructed from the germline J gene. This chain connects TRBV14 to TRBJ2-3, with 12 bases fitting TRBD2. CDR3 length equals 16 residues. Per germline, CDR1 SGHDN and CDR2 FVKESK. CDR3 DNA, as far as it was read: TGTGCCAGCAGCCAAGATCGCTCGCTAGCGGGAGGGCCG. This codes for CASSQDRSLAGGP. The entire CDR3 is CASSQDRSLAGGPQYF. Full variable domain (outside the CDR3, taken from reference TRBV14 and TRBJ2-3): EAGVTQFPSHSVIEKGQTVTLRCDPISGHDNLYWYRRVMGKEIKFLLHFVKESKQDESGMPNNRFLAERTGGTYSTLKVQPAELEDSGVYFCASSQDRSLAGGPQYFGPGTRLTVL.

This clone has ten or more counts. The CDR3 end is not reached by the read, which stops 3 residues before it; the germline J gene fills it in. The rearrangement joins TRBV12-3 or TRBV12-4 to TRBJ2-1, with TRBD2 matching 7 bases. V shed 6 bases, J shed 4 bases, and the junction held 6 bases outside the gene matches. CDR3 size: 14 residues. The covered CDR3 bases are TGTGCCAGCAGGGGGGGGAGCACTTACAATGAG. Its translation: CASRGGSTYNE. The full CDR3 reads CASRGGSTYNEQFF.

To note about this clone: Read data end 3 residues before the CDR3 end; the end is taken from the germline J gene. The V and J genes are TRBV7-9 and TRBJ1-3; D may be TRBD1 (5 bases). Germline V lookup: CDR1 SEHNR, CDR2 FQNEAQ (reference sequence). CDR3 length: 14 amino acids. The CDR3 sequence: CASSPGSGGFAIYF. CDR3 DNA (partial): TGTGCCAGCAGCCCCGGGAGCGGGGGATTCGCC. The full variable domain, its missing parts supplied by reference TRBV7-9 and TRBJ1-3, is DTGVSQNPRHKITKRGQNVTFRCDPISEHNRLYWYRQTLGQGPEFLTYFQNEAQLEKSRLLSDRFSAERPKGSFSTLEIQRTEQGDSAMYLCASSPGSGGFAIYFGEGSWLTVV.

This clone was seen at least ten times. Read coverage stops 3 residues before the CDR3 terminus; the germline J gene supplies the remainder. This sample also contains other DNA sequences that code for the same CDR3. The chain carries TRBV7-2 and TRBJ2-7; possibly TRBD1 for D (6 bases). The CDR3 contains 15 residues. The V end was cut by 0 bases, the J end by 3 bases, with 12 bases between. Germline assignment: CDR1 SGHTA and CDR2 FQGNSA. The part of the CDR3 DNA that was read is TGTGCCAGCAGCTTAGCTGGGACATCAGACTACGAG. It yields the protein CASSLAGTSDYE. The entire CDR3 is CASSLAGTSDYEQYF.

This clone was detected ten times or more. The read comes to an end 3 residues before the CDR3 does, leaving the germline J gene to fill in the end. This rearrangement joins TRBV20-1 to TRBJ2-5; D tentatively reads TRBD1 or TRBD2 (6 bases each). Germline assignment: CDR1 DFQATT and CDR2 SNEGSKA (reference sequence). V shed 1 base and J shed 4 bases, with 13 bases lying between them. The CDR3 loop spans 14 amino acids. The sequenced CDR3 bases are TGCAGTGCTAGAGGGGGCGGAGGGGGAGAGACC. It codes for CSARGGGGGET. Given in full, the CDR3 is CSARGGGGGETQYF.

This clone has a count of ten or more. The read terminates 3 residues before the CDR3 end, so the remaining end is supplied by the germline J gene. J is TRBJ2-5 and V is TRBV7-9; D is uncertain. Germline V lookup: CDR1 SEHNR, CDR2 FQNEAQ (reference sequence). The CDR3 has 13 amino acids. V lost 5 bases and J lost 4, with 11 bases in between. Partial CDR3 DNA: TGTGCCAGCAGCAATCAAGCTACAGAGACC. Translating it yields CASSNQATET. In full, the CDR3 reads CASSNQATETQYF.

This clone came up many times. The read gets to within 3 residues of the CDR3 end, and the germline J gene fills in the rest. V usage is TRBV29-1 and J usage is TRBJ1-1; a weak D match, TRBD1 (6 bases). The CDR3 sequence is 15 residues long. Trimming took 4 bases from V and 1 from J, leaving 16 bases between them. Germline CDR1 is SQVTM and CDR2 is ANQGSEA. CDR3 DNA (partial): TGCAGCGTTGGCCTGTTAATACAGGGGAACACTGAA. Amino acid sequence: CSVGLLIQGNTE. The CDR3, in full, reads CSVGLLIQGNTEAFF. The variable domain in full, completed from reference TRBV29-1 and TRBJ1-1, reads SAVISQKPSRDICQRGTSLTIQCQVDSQVTMMFWYRQQPGQSLTLIATANQGSEATYESGFVIDKFPISRPNLTFSTLTVSNMSPEDSSIYLCSVGLLIQGNTEAFFGQGTRLTVV.

This clone was observed at least ten times. The read halts 3 residues ahead of the CDR3 end, with the missing end drawn from the germline J gene. The chain links TRBV5-1 to TRBJ1-1; no definite D call. Between the trimmed V and J ends, which lost 4 bases and 1 base, there was a span of 11 bases. The germline gives CDR1 SGHRS, CDR2 YFSETQ. The CDR3 has 14 amino acids. Incomplete CDR3 DNA: TGCGCCAGCAGCCGCGGGGAGGAGAACACTGAA. Translated: CASSRGEENTE. The CDR3 in full is CASSRGEENTEAFF.

This clone was recorded at least ten times. The CDR3 goes on 3 residues after the read ends, and that part is filled in from the germline J gene. The V call is TRBV5-1, the J call TRBJ2-1, with 10 bases lining up with TRBD2. Germline loops: CDR1 SGHRS, CDR2 YFSETQ. The CDR3 has 16 residues. The ends lost 0 bases at V and 3 bases at J; junction bases unmatched: 3. The CDR3 loop reads CASSLGLAGVYNEQFF. The DNA read from the CDR3 is TGCGCCAGCAGCTTGGGGCTAGCGGGAGTCTACAATGAG. Looking up the rest from reference TRBV5-1 and TRBJ2-1 gives the full variable domain: KAGVTQTPRYLIKTRGQQVTLSCSPISGHRSVSWYQQTPGQGLQFLFEYFSETQRNKGNFPGRFSGRQFSNSRSEMNVSTLELGDSALYLCASSLGLAGVYNEQFFGPGTRLTVL.

In the case of this clone: The sequence runs out 3 residues before the end of the CDR3; the remainder is reconstructed from the germline J gene. Other DNA sequences within the sample encode an identical CDR3. This chain links TRBV7-9 with TRBJ2-7; 8 nucleotides match TRBD2. The CDR3 is 14 residues long. The V and J ends lost 4 bases and 3 bases, in that order; junction bases with no gene match: 5. CDR1 and CDR2 from the germline V gene are SEHNR and FQNEAQ (reference sequence). CDR3 sequence reads: CASSSTSGYYEQYF. The DNA read from the CDR3 is TGTGCCAGCAGCTCCACTAGCGGTTACTACGAG. The whole variable domain, remainder taken from reference TRBV7-9 and TRBJ2-7, is DTGVSQNPRHKITKRGQNVTFRCDPISEHNRLYWYRQTLGQGPEFLTYFQNEAQLEKSRLLSDRFSAERPKGSFSTLEIQRTEQGDSAMYLCASSSTSGYYEQYFGPGTRLTVT.

Only a few counts were recorded for this clone. The read halts 3 residues ahead of the CDR3 end, with the missing end drawn from the germline J gene. J is TRBJ1-5 and V is TRBV2; 7 bases agree with TRBD1. The V and J ends lost 5 bases and 4 bases, in that order; junction bases with no gene match: 11. CDR1 is SNHLY, CDR2 FYNNEI, per germline. The CDR3 runs 16 residues. CDR3: CASSLHEGAFNQPQHF. CDR3 DNA, as far as it was read: TGTGCCAGCAGTCTCCATGAGGGGGCGTTTAATCAGCCC.

This clone was picked up many times. The read terminates 3 residues ahead of where the CDR3 ends, so the germline J gene completes it. This chain joins TRBV10-1 and TRBJ2-5, with 7 bases identical to TRBD1. The germline gives CDR1 WNHNN, CDR2 SYGVQD (reference sequence). Trimming removed 2 bases from V and 5 bases from J; junction bases left unmatched: 5. The length of the CDR3 is 14 residues. The CDR3 bases that were read are TGCGCCAGCAGTGAGGCCGGGACAGTGGAGACC. Translating it yields CASSEAGTVET. The whole CDR3 is CASSEAGTVETQYF.

This clone was picked up many times. Read coverage stops 3 residues before the CDR3 terminus; the germline J gene supplies the remainder. This chain uses TRBV7-9 with TRBJ2-1; 7 nucleotides line up with TRBD1. Germline V gene lookup returns CDR1 SEHNR and CDR2 FQNEAQ (reference sequence). The CDR3 runs 12 residues. Trimming took 3 bases from V and 8 from J; bases not matched to a gene: 1. The CDR3 protein is CASSFRGYEQFF. Partial CDR3 DNA: TGTGCCAGCAGCTTCAGGGGGTATGAG.

This clone was seen many times. With the read ending 3 residues before the CDR3 end, the germline J gene is used to fill in that end. J is TRBJ1-4 and V is TRBV19; 9 bases fit TRBD1. CDR1 is LNHDA, CDR2 SQIVND, per germline (reference sequence). This CDR3 has 15 residues. V gave up 9 bases and J gave up 3 bases; unmatched junction bases: 8. Partial CDR3 DNA: TGTGCCAGCCGGACAGGGGACTATTCTAATGAAAAA. This codes for CASRTGDYSNEK. The full CDR3 is CASRTGDYSNEKLFF.